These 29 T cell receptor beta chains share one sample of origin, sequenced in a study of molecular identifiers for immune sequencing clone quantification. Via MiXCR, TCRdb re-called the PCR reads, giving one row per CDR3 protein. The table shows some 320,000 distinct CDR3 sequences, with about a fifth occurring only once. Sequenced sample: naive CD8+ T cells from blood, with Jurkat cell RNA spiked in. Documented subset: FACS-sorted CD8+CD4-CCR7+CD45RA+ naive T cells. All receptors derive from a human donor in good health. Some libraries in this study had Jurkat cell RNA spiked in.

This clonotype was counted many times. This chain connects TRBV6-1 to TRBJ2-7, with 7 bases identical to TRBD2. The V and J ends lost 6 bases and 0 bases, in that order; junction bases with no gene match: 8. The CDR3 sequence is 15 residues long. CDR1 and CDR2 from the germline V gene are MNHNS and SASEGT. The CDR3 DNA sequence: TGTGCCAGCAGAGTCCGGGACTACTCCTCCTACGAGCAGTACTTC. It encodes CASRVRDYSSYEQYF.

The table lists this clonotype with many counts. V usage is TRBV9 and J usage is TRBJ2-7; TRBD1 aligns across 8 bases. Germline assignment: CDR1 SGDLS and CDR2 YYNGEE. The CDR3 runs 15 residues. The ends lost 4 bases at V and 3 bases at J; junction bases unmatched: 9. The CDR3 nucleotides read TGTGCCAGCAGCCGAACCGGGACAGGTTTCTACGAGCAGTACTTC. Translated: CASSRTGTGFYEQYF. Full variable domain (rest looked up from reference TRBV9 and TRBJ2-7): DSGVTQTPKHLITATGQRVTLRCSPRSGDLSVYWYQQSLDQGLQFLIQYYNGEERAKGNILERFSAQQFPDLHSELNLSSLELGDSALYFCASSRTGTGFYEQYFGPGTRLTVT.

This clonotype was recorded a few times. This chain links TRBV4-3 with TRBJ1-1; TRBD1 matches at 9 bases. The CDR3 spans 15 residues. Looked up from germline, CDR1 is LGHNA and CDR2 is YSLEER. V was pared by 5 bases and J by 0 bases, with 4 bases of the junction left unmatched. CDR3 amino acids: CASSEHRGLNTEAFF. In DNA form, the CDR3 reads TGCGCCAGCAGCGAGCACAGGGGGCTGAACACTGAAGCTTTCTTT.

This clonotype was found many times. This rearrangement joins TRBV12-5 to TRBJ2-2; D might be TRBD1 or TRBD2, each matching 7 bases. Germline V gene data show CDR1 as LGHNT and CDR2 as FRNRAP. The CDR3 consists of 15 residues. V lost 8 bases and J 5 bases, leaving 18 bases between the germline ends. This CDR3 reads CASSDQGGITGELFF. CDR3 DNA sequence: TGTGCTAGTAGCGACCAGGGGGGGATAACCGGGGAGCTGTTTTTT.

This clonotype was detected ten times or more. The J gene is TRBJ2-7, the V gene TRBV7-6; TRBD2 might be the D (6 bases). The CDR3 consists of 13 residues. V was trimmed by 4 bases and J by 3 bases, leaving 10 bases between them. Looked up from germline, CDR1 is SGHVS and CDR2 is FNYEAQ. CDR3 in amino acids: CASSYDGGYEQYF. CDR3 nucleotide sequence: TGTGCCAGCAGCTACGACGGGGGCTACGAGCAGTACTTC.

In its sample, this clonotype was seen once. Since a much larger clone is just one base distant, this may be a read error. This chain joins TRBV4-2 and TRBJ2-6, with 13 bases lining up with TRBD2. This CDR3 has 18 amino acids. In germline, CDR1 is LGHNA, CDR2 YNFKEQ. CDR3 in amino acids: CAGSHTLAGGSGANVLTF. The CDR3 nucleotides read TGTGCCGGCAGCCATACACTAGCGGGAGGGTCTGGGGCCAACGTCCTGACTTTC.

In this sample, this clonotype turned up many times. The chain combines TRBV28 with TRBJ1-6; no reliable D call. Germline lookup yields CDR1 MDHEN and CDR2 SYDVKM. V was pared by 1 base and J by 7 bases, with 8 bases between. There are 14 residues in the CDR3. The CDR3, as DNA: TGTGCCAGCAGTTTATATGACCGAAATTCACCCCTCCACTTT. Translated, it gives CASSLYDRNSPLHF.

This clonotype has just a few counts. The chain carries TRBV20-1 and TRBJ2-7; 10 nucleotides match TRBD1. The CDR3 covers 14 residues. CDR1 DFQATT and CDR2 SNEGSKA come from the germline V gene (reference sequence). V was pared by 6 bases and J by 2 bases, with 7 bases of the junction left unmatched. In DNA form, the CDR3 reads TGCAGTGCCCAGGACAGGGGGGATACCTACGAGCAGTACTTC. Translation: CSAQDRGDTYEQYF.

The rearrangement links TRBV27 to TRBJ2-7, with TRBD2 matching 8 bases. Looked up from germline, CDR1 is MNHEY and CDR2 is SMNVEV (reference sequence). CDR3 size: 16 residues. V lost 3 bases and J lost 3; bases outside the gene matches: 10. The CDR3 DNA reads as TGTGCCAGCAGTTTGGCTTGGAGCGGGGGATTCTACGAGCAGTACTTC. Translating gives CASSLAWSGGFYEQYF.

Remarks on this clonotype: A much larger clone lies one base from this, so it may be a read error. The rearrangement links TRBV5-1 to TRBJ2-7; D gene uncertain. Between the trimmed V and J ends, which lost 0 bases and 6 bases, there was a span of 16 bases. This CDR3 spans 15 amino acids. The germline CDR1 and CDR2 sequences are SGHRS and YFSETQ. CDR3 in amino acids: CASSLGSGWAGEQYF. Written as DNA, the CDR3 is TGCGCCAGCAGCTTGGGATCGGGCTGGGCAGGCGAGCAGTACTTC.

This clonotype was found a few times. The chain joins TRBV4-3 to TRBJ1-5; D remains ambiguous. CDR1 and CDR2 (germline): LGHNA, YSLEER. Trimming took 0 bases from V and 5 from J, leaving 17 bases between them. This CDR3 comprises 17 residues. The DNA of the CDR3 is TGCGCCAGCAGCCAAGATGTATTTCAGAGCGTGGATCAGCCCCAGCATTTT. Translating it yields CASSQDVFQSVDQPQHF.

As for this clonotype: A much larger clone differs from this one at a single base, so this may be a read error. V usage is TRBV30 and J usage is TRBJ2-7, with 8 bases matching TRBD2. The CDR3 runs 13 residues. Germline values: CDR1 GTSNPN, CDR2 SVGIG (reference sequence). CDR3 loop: CAGSDGLASEQYF. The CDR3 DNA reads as TGTGCCGGGAGCGACGGACTAGCTAGCGAGCAGTACTTC.

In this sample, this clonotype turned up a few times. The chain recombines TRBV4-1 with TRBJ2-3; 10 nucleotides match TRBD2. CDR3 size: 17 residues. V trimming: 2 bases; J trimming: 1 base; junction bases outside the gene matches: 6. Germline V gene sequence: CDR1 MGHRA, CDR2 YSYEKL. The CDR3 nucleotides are TGCGCCAGCAGCCAATACCTAGCGGGGGACCGCACAGATACGCAGTATTTT. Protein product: CASSQYLAGDRTDTQYF.

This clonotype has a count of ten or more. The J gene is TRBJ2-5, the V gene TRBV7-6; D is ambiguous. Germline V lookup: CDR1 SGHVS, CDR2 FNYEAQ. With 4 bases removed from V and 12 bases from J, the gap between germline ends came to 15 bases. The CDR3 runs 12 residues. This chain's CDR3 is CASSSYDNNKYF. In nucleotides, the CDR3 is TGTGCCAGCAGCTCCTACGACAACAACAAGTACTTC. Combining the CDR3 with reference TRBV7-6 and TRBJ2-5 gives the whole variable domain GAGVSQSPRYKVTKRGQDVALRCDPISGHVSLYWYRQALGQGPEFLTYFNYEAQQDKSGLPNDRFSAERPEGSISTLTIQRTEQRDSAMYRCASSSYDNNKYFGPGTRLLVL.

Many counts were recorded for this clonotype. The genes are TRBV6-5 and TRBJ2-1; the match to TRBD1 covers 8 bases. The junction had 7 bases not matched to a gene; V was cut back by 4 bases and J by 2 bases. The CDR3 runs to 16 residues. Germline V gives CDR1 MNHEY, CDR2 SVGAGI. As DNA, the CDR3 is TGTGCCAGCAGTTCCTGGACAGGGTCGACCTACAATGAGCAGTTCTTC. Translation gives CASSSWTGSTYNEQFF.

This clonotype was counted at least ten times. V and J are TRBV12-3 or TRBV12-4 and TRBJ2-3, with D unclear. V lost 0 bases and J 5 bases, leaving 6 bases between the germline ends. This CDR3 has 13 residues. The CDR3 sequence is CASSLAMKDTQYF. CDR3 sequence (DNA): TGTGCCAGCAGTTTAGCGATGAAAGATACGCAGTATTTT.

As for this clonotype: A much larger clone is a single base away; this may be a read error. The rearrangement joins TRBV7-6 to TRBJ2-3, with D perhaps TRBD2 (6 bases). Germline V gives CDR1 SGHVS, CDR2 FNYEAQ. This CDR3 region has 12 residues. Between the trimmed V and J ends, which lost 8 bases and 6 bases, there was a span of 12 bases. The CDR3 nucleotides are TGTGCCAGCGGCTGGGGGGAGGATACGCAGTATTTT. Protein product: CASGWGEDTQYF.

CDR3 sequence reads: CASSPQGGTQYF. CDR3 bases: TGTGCCAGTAGCCCACAGGGCGGTACGCAGTATTTT. The chain joins TRBV19 to TRBJ2-3; tentatively, D is TRBD1 (6 bases). The germline gives CDR1 LNHDA, CDR2 SQIVND (reference sequence). V was trimmed by 6 bases and J by 8 bases, leaving 12 bases between them. The CDR3 is 12 residues long.

This CDR3 reads CASSLGTGRLGYTF. CDR3 coding DNA: TGTGCCAGCAGCTTAGGGACAGGCCGCCTTGGCTACACCTTC. This rearrangement joins TRBV13 to TRBJ1-2, with D maybe TRBD1 (6 bases). Trimming shortened V by 0 bases and J by 7 bases, and 12 bases separated the two germline ends. Germline values: CDR1 PRHDT, CDR2 FYEKMQ (reference sequence). The CDR3 is 14 amino acids.

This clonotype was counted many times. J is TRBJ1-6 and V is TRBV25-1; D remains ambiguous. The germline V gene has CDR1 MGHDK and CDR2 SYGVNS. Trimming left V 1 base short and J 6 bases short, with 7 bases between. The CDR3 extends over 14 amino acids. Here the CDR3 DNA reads TGTGCCAGCAGTGAATTGGGGATTAATTCACCCCTCCACTTT. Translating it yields CASSELGINSPLHF. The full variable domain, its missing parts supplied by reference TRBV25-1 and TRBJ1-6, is EADIYQTPRYLVIGTGKKITLECSQTMGHDKMYWYQQDPGMELHLIHYSYGVNSTEKGDLSSESTVSRIRTEHFPLTLESARPSHTSQYLCASSELGINSPLHFGNGTRLTVT.

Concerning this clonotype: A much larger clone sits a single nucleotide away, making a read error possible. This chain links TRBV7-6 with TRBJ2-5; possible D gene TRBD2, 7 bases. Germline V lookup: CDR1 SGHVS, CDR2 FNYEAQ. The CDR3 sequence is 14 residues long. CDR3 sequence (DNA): TGTGCCAGCTCGGAAACGGGGGCGGGAGAGGCCCAGTACTTC. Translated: CASSETGAGEAQYF. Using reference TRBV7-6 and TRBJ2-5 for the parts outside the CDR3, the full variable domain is GAGVSQSPRYKVTKRGQDVALRCDPISGHVSLYWYRQALGQGPEFLTYFNYEAQQDKSGLPNDRFSAERPEGSISTLTIQRTEQRDSAMYRCASSETGAGEAQYFGPGTRLLVL.

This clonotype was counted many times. In nucleotides, the CDR3 is TGTGCCAGCAGCTTAGGCAGTCGGACCTACGAGCAGTACTTC. It translates to CASSLGSRTYEQYF. The chain carries TRBV7-2 and TRBJ2-7; D ambiguous. V was trimmed by 1 base and J by 2 bases, leaving 9 bases between them. Germline CDR1 SGHTA, CDR2 FQGNSA. The CDR3 extends over 14 amino acids.

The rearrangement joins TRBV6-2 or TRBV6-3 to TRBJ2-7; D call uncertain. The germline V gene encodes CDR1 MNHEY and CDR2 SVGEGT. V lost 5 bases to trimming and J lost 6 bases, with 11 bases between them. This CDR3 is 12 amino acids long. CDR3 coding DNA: TGTGCCAGCAGTGGCTTCTCAACCGAGCAGTACTTC. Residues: CASSGFSTEQYF.

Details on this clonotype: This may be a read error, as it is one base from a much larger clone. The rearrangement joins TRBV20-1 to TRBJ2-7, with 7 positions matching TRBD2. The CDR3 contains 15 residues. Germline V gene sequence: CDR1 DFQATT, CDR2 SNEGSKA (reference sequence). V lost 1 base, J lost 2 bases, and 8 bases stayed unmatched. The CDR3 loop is CSARVGGSSPYEQYF. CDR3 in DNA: TGCAGTGCTAGAGTCGGCGGGAGTAGCCCCTACGAGCAGTACTTC.

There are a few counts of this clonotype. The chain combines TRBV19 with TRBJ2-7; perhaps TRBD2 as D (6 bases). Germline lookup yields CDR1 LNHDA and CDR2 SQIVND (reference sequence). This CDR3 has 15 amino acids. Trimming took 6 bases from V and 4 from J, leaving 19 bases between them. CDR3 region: CASRAAWASGYEQYF. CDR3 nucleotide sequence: TGTGCCAGTAGGGCGGCCTGGGCGAGCGGGTACGAGCAGTACTTC.

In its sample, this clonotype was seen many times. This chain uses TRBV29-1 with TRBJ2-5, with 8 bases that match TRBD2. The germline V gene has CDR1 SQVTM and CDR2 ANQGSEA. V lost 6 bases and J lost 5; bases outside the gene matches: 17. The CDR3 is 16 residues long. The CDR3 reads CSVTIGVGGRRETQYF. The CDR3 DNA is TGCAGCGTGACAATAGGGGTCGGCGGGAGGCGGGAGACCCAGTACTTC.

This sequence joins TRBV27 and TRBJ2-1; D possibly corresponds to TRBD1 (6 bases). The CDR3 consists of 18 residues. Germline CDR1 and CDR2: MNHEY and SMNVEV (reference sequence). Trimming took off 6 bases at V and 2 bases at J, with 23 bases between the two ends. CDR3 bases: TGTGCCAGCAGAATGGTTAGGGGGTCCTCTCTTCCCTACAATGAGCAGTTCTTC. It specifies CASRMVRGSSLPYNEQFF.

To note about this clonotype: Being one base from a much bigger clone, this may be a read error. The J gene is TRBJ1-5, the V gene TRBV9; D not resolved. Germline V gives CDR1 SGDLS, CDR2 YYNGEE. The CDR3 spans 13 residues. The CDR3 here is CACSVAPNQPQHF. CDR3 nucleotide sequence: TGTGCCTGCAGCGTAGCTCCTAATCAGCCCCAGCATTTT. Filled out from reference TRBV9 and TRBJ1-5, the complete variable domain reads DSGVTQTPKHLITATGQRVTLRCSPRSGDLSVYWYQQSLDQGLQFLIQYYNGEERAKGNILERFSAQQFPDLHSELNLSSLELGDSALYFCACSVAPNQPQHFGDGTRLSIL.

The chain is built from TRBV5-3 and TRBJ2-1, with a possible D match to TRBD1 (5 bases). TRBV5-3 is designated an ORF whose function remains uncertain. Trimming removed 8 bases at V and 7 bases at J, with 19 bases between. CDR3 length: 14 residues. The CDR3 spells CASSPMGLGNEQFF. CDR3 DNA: TGTGCCAGCAGCCCTATGGGGCTCGGTAATGAGCAGTTCTTC.